This T cell receptor (beta chain) was identified in a study of breast tumors, draining lymph nodes, adjacent tissues. Samples came from axillary lymph nodes draining the breast cancer. Findings of the study overall: Findings are consistent with lymph node origin and intratumoral expansion of most tumor T cells.

About this clonotype: Its antigen is undetermined. The junction shows a germline mismatch at one end, possibly a read error.

TCRdb re-derived calls from the multiplex PCR reads in MiXCR, one entry per CDR3 protein. This repertoire shows 150,000 to 200,000 distinct CDR3 sequences, approximately 33% found once; its top ten account for 4% to 5.5%. The CDR3 extends over 14 amino acids. Germline CDR1 and CDR2: SNHLY and FYNNEI. The receptor was derived from a female donor with breast cancer. Some clones in this sample may be carry-over from other donors' samples. Sample: axillary lymph node tissue. V usage is TRBV2 and J usage is TRBJ2-2, with TRBD1 matching 7 bases. The CDR3 nucleotides are TGTGCCAGCAGTAGGGACAGCTACACCCGGGAGCTGTTTTTT. It codes for CASSRDSYTRELFF.